Sequencing of this T cell receptor beta chain was carried out in a study of T cells in Graves' hyperthyroidism and ophthalmopathy. Study-level background: At initial diagnosis, before any treatment had begun, peripheral blood was obtained.

From RNA transcripts, TCR beta CDR3 regions were amplified. During a first-round RT-PCR of the TCR CDR3, the HTBI primer set was used. TCRdb reprocessed the multiplex PCR reads with MiXCR, giving one entry per CDR3 protein. The table records approximately 370,000 distinct CDR3 sequences, about a sixth of them present only once. Patients aged 18 to 65 had newly diagnosed hyperthyroidism lasting under 2 months. J lost 4 bases, V lost 0 bases, and 6 bases had no gene match. Germline assignment: CDR1 KGHDR and CDR2 SFDVKD. CDR3 size: 16 residues. This clonotype was detected ten times or more. The sequenced sample consisted of blood. The V gene is TRBV24-1, the J gene TRBJ2-5; 8 nucleotides align to TRBD1. This receptor was taken from a woman in her twenties or thirties with Graves' hyperthyroidism that later progressed to Graves' ophthalmopathy. CDR3 coding DNA: TGTGCCACCAGTGATTTGGGACAGGGTTTGGGAGAGACCCAGTACTTC. It is translated as CATSDLGQGLGETQYF.